This TCR beta chain comes out of a study of identical twins. Per germline, CDR1 SEHNR and CDR2 FQNEAQ (reference sequence). V lost 6 bases and J lost 2, with 10 bases in between. This CDR3 contains 14 residues. This clonotype occurred a few times. Antigen specificity is unknown. The study, taken as a whole, reports: Conclusions were based on cross-sectional statistical analysis, without following the same donors. The study found that models underestimated out-of-frame TCR alpha sharing in monozygotic twins.

From the 5' RACE reads, TCRdb called clonotypes with MiXCR, one entry per CDR3 protein. The sample lists roughly 250,000 distinct CDR3 sequences; over 12% were seen once. This TCR was recovered from a woman aged 18-29 years in good health. Sequences were obtained from memory (CD45RO+) T cells sorted from blood. The rearrangement joins TRBV7-9 to TRBJ2-2; no firm D call. The CDR3 sequence is CASRSLSNTGELFF. DNA of the CDR3: TGTGCCAGCAGATCCCTTAGCAACACCGGGGAGCTGTTTTTT.